Sequencing of this TCR beta chain was carried out in a study of cytomegalovirus exposure and HLA in healthy donors. Study results and caveats: A later analysis revealed that TCR association rates differed between HLA loci, peaking at DRB1 and bottoming out at HLA-C. A later analysis showed that HLA-associated TCR beta chains had undergone more clonal expansion than equally common others. The number of N-insertions in an Asian-associated ancestry cluster was reportedly below the 666-donor mean in a later analysis.

The PCR contained 60 Vbeta and 13 Jbeta primers. Produced via immunoSEQ multiplex PCR; TCRdb's table is partial and in-frame only. The table shows 100,000 to 130,000 clones, with roughly 70% occurring only once. Germline V gives CDR1 MGHDK, CDR2 SYGVNS. The CDR3 runs 15 residues. Trimming stripped 3 bases from V and 6 bases from J, with 15 bases between. This clone was seen a handful of times. Its antigen is as yet unknown. Sample: PBMCs. The receptor comes from a woman in her forties in good health and CMV-seropositive. This chain uses TRBV25-1 with TRBJ2-1; D is possibly TRBD1 (6 bases). The CDR3 coding sequence is TGTGCCAGCAGTGATTCTACAGGGCAGACCAATGAGCAGTTCTTC. Its translation is CASSDSTGQTNEQFF.